This T cell receptor (beta chain) was sequenced for a study of T cells in localized non-small cell lung cancer. Notes on the study in general: Because only a single region of the tumor was sequenced, heterogeneity remains possible. Uninvolved neighboring lung showed the greatest T cell clonality, exceeding tumor. Median detection of top 100 tumor clones in adjacent lung was roughly 61 clones.

Trimming left V 10 bases short and J 6 bases short, with 19 bases between. Germline lookup yields CDR1 MNHNS and CDR2 SASEGT. CDR3 length equals 13 residues. Comments on this clone: Its antigen is not known.

Measured with immunoSEQ multiplex PCR; TCRdb has only the in-frame clones, and not every one. The sample carries 15,000 to 20,000 clones, about 89% recorded once. The chain joins TRBV6-1 to TRBJ2-7; the D gene is possibly TRBD2 (5 bases). The sequencing here drew on peripheral blood, taken before any cancer treatment. The TCR comes from a male donor aged 60 or over with stage II squamous cell lung carcinoma. In nucleotides, the CDR3 is TGTGCCACTTTGGAGGCTACCCTTGTCGAGCAGTACTTC. It translates to CATLEATLVEQYF.